This paragraph reports one T cell receptor beta chain. The synovial samples were synovial fluid, paired with peripheral blood from each active arthritis patient. Synovial and blood Treg cells had comparable FOXP3 TSDR demethylation. This table comes from immunoSEQ multiplex PCR, and its TCRdb copy is limited to in-frame clones, with some not included. This sample's clone table lists approximately 3,100 clones. The data stem from a study of synovial regulatory T cells in juvenile arthritis. CDR1 is SGHDT and CDR2 is YYEEEE in the germline V gene. CDR3 length equals 14 residues. A DNA sequence was not provided.

The receptor was isolated from a donor between 2 and 29 years old with juvenile idiopathic arthritis. Specimen: Treg cells from the synovium. The chain recombines TRBV5-6 with TRBJ1-5; the TCRdb D gene call, TRBD1, has no DNA to confirm it. The CDR3 sequence is CASSLAGLNQPQHF.